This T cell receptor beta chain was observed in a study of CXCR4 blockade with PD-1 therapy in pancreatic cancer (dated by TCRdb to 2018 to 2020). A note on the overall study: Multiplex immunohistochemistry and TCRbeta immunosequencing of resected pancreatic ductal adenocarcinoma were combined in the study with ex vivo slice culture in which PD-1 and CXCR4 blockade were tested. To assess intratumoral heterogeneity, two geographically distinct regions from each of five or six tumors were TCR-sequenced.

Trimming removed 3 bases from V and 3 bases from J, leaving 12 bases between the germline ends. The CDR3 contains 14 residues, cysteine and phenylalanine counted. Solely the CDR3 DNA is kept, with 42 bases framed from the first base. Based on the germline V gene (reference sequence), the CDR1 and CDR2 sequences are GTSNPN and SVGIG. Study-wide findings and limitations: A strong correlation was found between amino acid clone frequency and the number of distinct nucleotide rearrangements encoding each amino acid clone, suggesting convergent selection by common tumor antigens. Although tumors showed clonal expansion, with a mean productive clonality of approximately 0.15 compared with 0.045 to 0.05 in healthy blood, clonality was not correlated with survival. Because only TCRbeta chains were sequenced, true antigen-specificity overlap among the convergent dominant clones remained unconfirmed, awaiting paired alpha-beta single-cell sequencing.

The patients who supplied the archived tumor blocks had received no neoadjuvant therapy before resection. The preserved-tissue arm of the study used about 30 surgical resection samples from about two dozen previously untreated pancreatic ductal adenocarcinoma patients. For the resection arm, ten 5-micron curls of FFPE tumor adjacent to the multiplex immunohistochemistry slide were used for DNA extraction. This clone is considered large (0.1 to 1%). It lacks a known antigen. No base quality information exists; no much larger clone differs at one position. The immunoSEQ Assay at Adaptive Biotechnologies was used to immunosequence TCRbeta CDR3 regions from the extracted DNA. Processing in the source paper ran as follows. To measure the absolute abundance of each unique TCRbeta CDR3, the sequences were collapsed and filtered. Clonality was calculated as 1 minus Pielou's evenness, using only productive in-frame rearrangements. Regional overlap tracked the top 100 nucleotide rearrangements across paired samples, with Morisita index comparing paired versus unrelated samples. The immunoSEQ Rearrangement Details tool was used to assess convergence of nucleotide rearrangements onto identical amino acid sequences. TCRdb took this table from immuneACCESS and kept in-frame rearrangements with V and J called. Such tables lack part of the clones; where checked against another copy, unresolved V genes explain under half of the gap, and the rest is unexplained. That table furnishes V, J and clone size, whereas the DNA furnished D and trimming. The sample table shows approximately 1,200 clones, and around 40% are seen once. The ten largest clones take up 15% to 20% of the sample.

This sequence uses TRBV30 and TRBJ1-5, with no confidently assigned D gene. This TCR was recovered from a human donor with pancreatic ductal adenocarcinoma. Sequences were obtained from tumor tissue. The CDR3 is CAWRGEPFNQPQHF. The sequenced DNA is TGTGCCTGGAGGGGTGAACCCTTCAATCAGCCCCAGCATTTT. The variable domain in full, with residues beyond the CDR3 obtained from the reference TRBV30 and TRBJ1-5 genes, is SQTIHQWPATLVQPVGSPLSLECTVEGTSNPNLYWYRQAAGRGLQLLFYSVGIGQISSEVPQNLSASRPQDRQFILSSKKLLLSDSGFYLCAWRGEPFNQPQHFGDGTRLSIL.